The source of this T cell receptor beta chain is a study of cytomegalovirus exposure and HLA in healthy donors. Study-level findings and limits: The study found most TCR sequences rare, yet found some public TCRs in many donors.

The assay was immunoSEQ multiplex PCR, and TCRdb's table has in-frame clones only and misses some. The table has 140,000 to 150,000 clones, approximately 94% seen once. As regards this clone: The antigen is unknown.

The source material was PBMCs. This receptor was obtained from a man between 18 and 35 years old in good health and CMV-seropositive.

This CDR3 reads CASSPDRAHSPLHF. In DNA form, the CDR3 reads TGTGCCAGCAGCCCGGACAGGGCCCATTCACCCCTCCACTTT. V gene TRBV2 combines with J gene TRBJ1-6; 8 nucleotides align to TRBD1. This CDR3 has 14 residues. J lost 8 bases, V lost 6 bases, and 6 bases had no gene match. Germline V gene sequence: CDR1 SNHLY, CDR2 FYNNEI.